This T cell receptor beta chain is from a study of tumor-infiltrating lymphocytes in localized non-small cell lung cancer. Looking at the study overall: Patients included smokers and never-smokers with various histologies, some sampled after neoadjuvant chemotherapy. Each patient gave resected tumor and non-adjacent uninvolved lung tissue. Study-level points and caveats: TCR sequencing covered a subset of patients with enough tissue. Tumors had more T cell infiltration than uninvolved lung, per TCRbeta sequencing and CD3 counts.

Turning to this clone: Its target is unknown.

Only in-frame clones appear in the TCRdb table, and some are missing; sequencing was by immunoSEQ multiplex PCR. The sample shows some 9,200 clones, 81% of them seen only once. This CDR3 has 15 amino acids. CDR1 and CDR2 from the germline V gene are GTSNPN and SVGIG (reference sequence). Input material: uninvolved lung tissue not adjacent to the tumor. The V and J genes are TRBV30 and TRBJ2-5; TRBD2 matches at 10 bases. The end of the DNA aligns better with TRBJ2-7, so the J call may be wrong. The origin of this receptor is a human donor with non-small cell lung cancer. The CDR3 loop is CAIIQREGRTYEQYF. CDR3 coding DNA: TGTGCCATAATTCAGCGGGAGGGCCGCACCTACGAGCAGTACTTC.